The rows below give T cell receptor beta chains drawn from one sample of a study of blood T cells in healthy people across ages. TCRdb called the 5' RACE reads again in MiXCR, with one record for every CDR3 protein. The sample holds around 1,000,000 distinct CDR3 sequences, approximately 25% seen once. These data were also filed under a second study, of T cells of mothers and their children.

The material sequenced was blood. The receptors here all came from a girl aged 2 to 9 in good health. Both conserved end residues are part of each CDR3. The D gene is left open where the match is weak. Some rows have no size entry. The others give once, few or many, or a class for an expanded clone.

D gene: TRBD1; clone size: few; J gene: TRBJ2-7; V gene: TRBV29-1; CDR3 DNA: TGCAGCGTTGTGACAGGGGCCTCCTACGAGCAGTACTTC; CDR3 protein: CSVVTGASYEQYF
D gene: -; clone size: once; J gene: TRBJ2-3; V gene: TRBV7-2; CDR3 DNA: TGTGCCAGCAGCTCCTCCCCGGGAATAGGGTATTTT; CDR3 protein: CASSSSPGIGYF
D gene: -; clone size: few; J gene: TRBJ2-7; V gene: TRBV7-6; CDR3 DNA: TGTGCCAGCAGCTTAAAAGGGGGTACCGACGAGCAGTACTTC; CDR3 protein: CASSLKGGTDEQYF
D gene: TRBD2; clone size: few; J gene: TRBJ2-2; V gene: TRBV6-5; CDR3 DNA: TGTGCCAGCCAACTCGGGACTAGCGGGGCCGGGGAGCTGTTTTTT; CDR3 protein: CASQLGTSGAGELFF
D gene: -; clone size: -; J gene: TRBJ2-6; V gene: TRBV12-3/TRBV12-4; CDR3 DNA: TGTGCCAGCAGTACCCATTGGAGCGACTCTGGGGCCAACGTCCTGACTTTC; CDR3 protein: CASSTHWSDSGANVLTF
D gene: TRBD1; clone size: -; J gene: TRBJ2-1; V gene: TRBV5-1; CDR3 DNA: TGCGCCAGCAGCACTACCGGACAGGGGGCCGTCTATGAGCAGTTCTTC; CDR3 protein: CASSTTGQGAVYEQFF
D gene: TRBD2; clone size: -; J gene: TRBJ2-1; V gene: TRBV9; CDR3 DNA: TGTGCCAGCAGTATTTCGAGGCGGGAGGGCGTCGATGAGCAGTTCTTC; CDR3 protein: CASSISRREGVDEQFF
D gene: TRBD1; clone size: -; J gene: TRBJ2-1; V gene: TRBV5-1; CDR3 DNA: TGCGCCAGCAGCTTGAGGGACAGGGACTATCTCCACTACAATGAGCAGTTCTTC; CDR3 protein: CASSLRDRDYLHYNEQFF
D gene: -; clone size: many; J gene: TRBJ2-5; V gene: TRBV27; CDR3 DNA: TGTGCCAGCAGCCCCCTCCAGGCGGGTCGAGAGACCCAGTACTTC; CDR3 protein: CASSPLQAGRETQYF
D gene: TRBD1; clone size: -; J gene: TRBJ2-2; V gene: TRBV24-1; CDR3 DNA: TGTGCCACCAGTGAGAGGACAGGGCGGGCCGGGGAGCTGTTTTTT; CDR3 protein: CATSERTGRAGELFF
D gene: -; clone size: -; J gene: TRBJ2-7; V gene: TRBV6-1; CDR3 DNA: TGTGCCAGCAACGGCAGACCTGACTCGGGGCAGTACTTC; CDR3 protein: CASNGRPDSGQYF
D gene: TRBD2; clone size: -; J gene: TRBJ2-5; V gene: TRBV20-1; CDR3 DNA: TGCAGTGCGATAGCGGGGGGGCTGTTGGAGACCCAGTACTTC; CDR3 protein: CSAIAGGLLETQYF
D gene: -; clone size: few; J gene: TRBJ2-3; V gene: TRBV7-6; CDR3 DNA: TGTGCCAGCAGCTTAGTAGAACATGAAGTAGACAACAGGCAGTATTTT; CDR3 protein: CASSLVEHEVDNRQYF
D gene: -; clone size: -; J gene: TRBJ2-1; V gene: TRBV10-3; CDR3 DNA: TGTGCCATCAAGGGCCGGGACAACTCAAATAATGAGCAGTTCTTC; CDR3 protein: CAIKGRDNSNNEQFF
D gene: -; clone size: -; J gene: TRBJ2-7; V gene: TRBV29-1; CDR3 DNA: TGCAGCGTTGTATCGCAGTCGAACGAGCAGTACTTC; CDR3 protein: CSVVSQSNEQYF
D gene: TRBD1; clone size: -; J gene: TRBJ2-7; V gene: TRBV9; CDR3 DNA: TGTGCCAGCAGCGGGACAGGGGGTGACGAGCAGTACTTC; CDR3 protein: CASSGTGGDEQYF
D gene: -; clone size: -; J gene: TRBJ2-3; V gene: TRBV7-2; CDR3 DNA: TGTGCCAGCAGCCTCCGACAGGACACAGATACGCAGTATTTT; CDR3 protein: CASSLRQDTDTQYF
D gene: TRBD1; clone size: many; J gene: TRBJ2-1; V gene: TRBV5-1; CDR3 DNA: TGCGCCAGCAGCTCTGGGGACAGTTACAATGAGCAGTTCTTC; CDR3 protein: CASSSGDSYNEQFF
D gene: TRBD2; clone size: -; J gene: TRBJ2-2; V gene: TRBV6-5; CDR3 DNA: TGTGCCAGCAGCGATAGCGGGAGTACCGGGGAGCTGTTTTTT; CDR3 protein: CASSDSGSTGELFF
D gene: -; clone size: few; J gene: TRBJ1-1; V gene: TRBV4-1; CDR3 DNA: TGCGCCAGCAGCCAAGAGGGGGCTGATACTGAAGCTTTCTTT; CDR3 protein: CASSQEGADTEAFF
D gene: -; clone size: -; J gene: TRBJ2-3; V gene: TRBV7-9; CDR3 DNA: TGTGCCAGCAGCTTCTCAGGGGAGGTATCGAATACGCAGTATTTT; CDR3 protein: CASSFSGEVSNTQYF
D gene: -; clone size: -; J gene: TRBJ1-1; V gene: TRBV10-3; CDR3 DNA: TGTGCCATCAGAGAGACAGATATGAACACTGAAGCTTTCTTT; CDR3 protein: CAIRETDMNTEAFF
D gene: -; clone size: -; J gene: TRBJ1-1; V gene: TRBV24-1; CDR3 DNA: TGTGCCACCAGTGATTTAGGGTACACTGAAGCTTTCTTT; CDR3 protein: CATSDLGYTEAFF
D gene: TRBD1; clone size: -; J gene: TRBJ2-7; V gene: TRBV4-1; CDR3 DNA: TGCGCCAGCAGCCAGCGTCGGGGACAGGACTACGAGCAGTACTTC; CDR3 protein: CASSQRRGQDYEQYF
D gene: -; clone size: -; J gene: TRBJ1-2; V gene: TRBV4-3; CDR3 DNA: TGCGCCAGCAGTCAACCCACAGGAGTCCAGGGCTACACCTTC; CDR3 protein: CASSQPTGVQGYTF
D gene: -; clone size: -; J gene: TRBJ2-1; V gene: TRBV4-1; CDR3 DNA: TGCGCCAGCAGCCAATCCGGGGTGAATGAGCAGTTCTTC; CDR3 protein: CASSQSGVNEQFF
D gene: -; clone size: -; J gene: TRBJ2-1; V gene: TRBV9; CDR3 DNA: TGTGCCAGCAGCGTAGGGGCGCAGGGCTCCTACAATGAGCAGTTCTTC; CDR3 protein: CASSVGAQGSYNEQFF
D gene: -; clone size: few; J gene: TRBJ2-1; V gene: TRBV27; CDR3 DNA: TGTGCCAGCAGTTCTGAATATTCGAATGAGCAGTTCTTC; CDR3 protein: CASSSEYSNEQFF
D gene: TRBD1; clone size: -; J gene: TRBJ2-5; V gene: TRBV20-1; CDR3 DNA: TGCAGTGCTAGAGATATTTTAGGTGGTGGGGGACAGCCCCAAGAGACCCAGTACTTC; CDR3 protein: CSARDILGGGGQPQETQYF
D gene: -; clone size: -; J gene: TRBJ2-7; V gene: TRBV10-3; CDR3 DNA: TGTGCCATCAGTGACCTGTCGGGTTTGCTCTACGAGCAGTACTTC; CDR3 protein: CAISDLSGLLYEQYF
D gene: -; clone size: few; J gene: TRBJ1-2; V gene: TRBV2; CDR3 DNA: TGTGCCAGCAGAGCCAGGGACTATGGCTACACCTTC; CDR3 protein: CASRARDYGYTF
D gene: -; clone size: -; J gene: TRBJ2-5; V gene: TRBV7-8; CDR3 DNA: TGTGCCAGCAGCCTACTACTAGCCTCTGAGACCCAGTACTTC; CDR3 protein: CASSLLLASETQYF
D gene: -; clone size: -; J gene: TRBJ2-7; V gene: TRBV9; CDR3 DNA: TGTGCCAGCAGCGTGGGGCAGGAAAGCTCCTACGAGCAGTACTTC; CDR3 protein: CASSVGQESSYEQYF
D gene: -; clone size: few; J gene: TRBJ1-4; V gene: TRBV6-5; CDR3 DNA: TGTGCCAGCAGGGGCCTTTTTAATGAAAAACTGTTTTTT; CDR3 protein: CASRGLFNEKLFF
D gene: TRBD1; clone size: few; J gene: TRBJ2-7; V gene: TRBV6-2/TRBV6-3; CDR3 DNA: TGTGCCAGCACAAAAACCCCGGGACAGGGGATCTACGAGCAGTACTTC; CDR3 protein: CASTKTPGQGIYEQYF
D gene: TRBD1; clone size: -; J gene: TRBJ2-5; V gene: TRBV28; CDR3 DNA: TGTGCCAGCAGTTTGGAAGGGGGCGAGTTGGCAGAGACCCAGTACTTC; CDR3 protein: CASSLEGGELAETQYF
D gene: -; clone size: few; J gene: TRBJ2-5; V gene: TRBV24-1; CDR3 DNA: TGTGCCACCAGTGATCTAGGTTGGGGGAAGGAAGAGACCCAGTACTTC; CDR3 protein: CATSDLGWGKEETQYF
D gene: -; clone size: -; J gene: TRBJ2-3; V gene: TRBV3-1; CDR3 DNA: TGTGCCAGCAGCCAAGGTCCTAGCCGCCCTAGCACAGATACGCAGTATTTT; CDR3 protein: CASSQGPSRPSTDTQYF
D gene: -; clone size: -; J gene: TRBJ1-2; V gene: TRBV4-3; CDR3 DNA: TGCGCCAGCAGCCAAGCGGGGGTGGCGGGCTACACCTTC; CDR3 protein: CASSQAGVAGYTF
D gene: TRBD1; clone size: few; J gene: TRBJ2-1; V gene: TRBV5-1; CDR3 DNA: TGCGCCAGCAGCAAGGGGACAGGGAGGGGCGATGAGCAGTTCTTC; CDR3 protein: CASSKGTGRGDEQFF
D gene: TRBD2; clone size: few; J gene: TRBJ2-1; V gene: TRBV3-1; CDR3 DNA: TGTGCCAGCAGTGTACTAGCGGCTGGCCTCAATGGTGAGCAGTTCTTC; CDR3 protein: CASSVLAAGLNGEQFF
D gene: TRBD2; clone size: many; J gene: TRBJ2-7; V gene: TRBV11-2; CDR3 DNA: TGTGCCAGCAGCTTTGAAGGCGGGAGTTACGAGCAGTACTTC; CDR3 protein: CASSFEGGSYEQYF
D gene: -; clone size: few; J gene: TRBJ2-7; V gene: TRBV9; CDR3 DNA: TGTGCCAGCAGCGTAGGTACCGATGTCTACGAGCAGTACTTC; CDR3 protein: CASSVGTDVYEQYF
D gene: -; clone size: -; J gene: TRBJ1-3; V gene: TRBV4-3; CDR3 DNA: TGCGCCAGCAGCCAAGATCGGGAGGGTCCTGGAAACACCATATATTTT; CDR3 protein: CASSQDREGPGNTIYF